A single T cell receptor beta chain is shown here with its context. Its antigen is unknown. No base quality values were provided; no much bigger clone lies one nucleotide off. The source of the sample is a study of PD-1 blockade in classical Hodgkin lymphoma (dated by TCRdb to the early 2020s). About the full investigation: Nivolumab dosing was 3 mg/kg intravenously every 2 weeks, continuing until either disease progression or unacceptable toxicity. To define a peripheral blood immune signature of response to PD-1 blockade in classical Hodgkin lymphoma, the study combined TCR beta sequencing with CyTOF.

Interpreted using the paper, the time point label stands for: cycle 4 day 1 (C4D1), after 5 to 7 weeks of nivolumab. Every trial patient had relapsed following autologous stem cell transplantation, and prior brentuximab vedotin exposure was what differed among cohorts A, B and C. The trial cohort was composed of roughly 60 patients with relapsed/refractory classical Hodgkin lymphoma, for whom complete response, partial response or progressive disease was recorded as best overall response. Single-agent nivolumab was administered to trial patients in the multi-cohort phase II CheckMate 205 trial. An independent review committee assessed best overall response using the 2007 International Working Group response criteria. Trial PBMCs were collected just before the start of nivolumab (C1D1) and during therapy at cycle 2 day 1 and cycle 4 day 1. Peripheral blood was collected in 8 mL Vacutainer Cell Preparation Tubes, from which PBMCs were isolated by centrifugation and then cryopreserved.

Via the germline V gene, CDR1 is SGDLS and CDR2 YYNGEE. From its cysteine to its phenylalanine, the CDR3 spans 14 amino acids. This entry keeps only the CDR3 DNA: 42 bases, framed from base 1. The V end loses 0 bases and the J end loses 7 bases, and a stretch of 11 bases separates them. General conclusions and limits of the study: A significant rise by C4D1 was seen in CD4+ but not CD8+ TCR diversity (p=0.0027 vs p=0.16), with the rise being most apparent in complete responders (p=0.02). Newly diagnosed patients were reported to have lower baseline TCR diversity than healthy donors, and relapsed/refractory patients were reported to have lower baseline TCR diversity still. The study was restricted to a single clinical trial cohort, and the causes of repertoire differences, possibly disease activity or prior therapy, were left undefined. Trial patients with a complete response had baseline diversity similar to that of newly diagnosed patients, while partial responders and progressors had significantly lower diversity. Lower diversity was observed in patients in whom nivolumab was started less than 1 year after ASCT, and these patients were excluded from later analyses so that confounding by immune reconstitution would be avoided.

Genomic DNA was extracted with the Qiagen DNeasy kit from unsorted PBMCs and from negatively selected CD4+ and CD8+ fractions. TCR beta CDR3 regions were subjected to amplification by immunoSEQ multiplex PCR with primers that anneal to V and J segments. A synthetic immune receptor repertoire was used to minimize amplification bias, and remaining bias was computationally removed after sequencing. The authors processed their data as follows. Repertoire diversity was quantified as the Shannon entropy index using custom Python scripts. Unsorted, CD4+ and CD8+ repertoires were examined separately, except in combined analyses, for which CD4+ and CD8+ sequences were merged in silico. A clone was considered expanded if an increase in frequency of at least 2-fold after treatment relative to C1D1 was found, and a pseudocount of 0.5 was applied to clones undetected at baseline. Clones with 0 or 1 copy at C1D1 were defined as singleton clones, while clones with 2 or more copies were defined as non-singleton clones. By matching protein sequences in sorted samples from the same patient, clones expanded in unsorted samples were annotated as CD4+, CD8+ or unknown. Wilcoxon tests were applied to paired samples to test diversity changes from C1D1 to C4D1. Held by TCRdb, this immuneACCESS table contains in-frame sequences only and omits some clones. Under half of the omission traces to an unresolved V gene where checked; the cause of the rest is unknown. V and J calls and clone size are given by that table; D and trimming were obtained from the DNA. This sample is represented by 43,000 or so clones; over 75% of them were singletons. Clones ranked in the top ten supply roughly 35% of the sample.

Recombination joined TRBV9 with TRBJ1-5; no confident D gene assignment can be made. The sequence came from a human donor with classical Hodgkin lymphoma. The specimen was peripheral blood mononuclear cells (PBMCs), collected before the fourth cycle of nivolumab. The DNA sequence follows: TGTGCCAGCAGCGTAGCTGGGGTCGGGCAGCCCCAGCATTTT. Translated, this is CASSVAGVGQPQHF.